This T cell receptor beta chain was sequenced for a study of prognosis after radiotherapy for stage I lung cancer. Genomic DNA was the source, and TCR beta CDR3 was amplified from it by two-round multiplex PCR. Amplification in first-round PCR relied on primers specific to each TRBV and TRBJ gene. A single record per CDR3 protein comes from TCRdb applying MiXCR to the multiplex PCR reads. The sample shows 30,000 to 40,000 distinct CDR3 sequences, less than 40% of them seen only once. This clonotype was seen many times. The material was PBMCs, obtained before or after stereotactic body radiation therapy (not recorded which). The source of this sequence is a donor older than 45 with non-small cell lung cancer.

The CDR3 sequence is CASSARTGVTNTGELFF. DNA of the CDR3: TGTGCCAGCAGTGCCCGGACGGGGGTCACGAACACCGGGGAGCTGTTTTTT. The chain recombines TRBV6-1 with TRBJ2-2; possibly TRBD2 for D (6 bases). Germline-derived CDR1 and CDR2 are MNHNS and SASEGT. CDR3 length: 17 residues. Trimming took 4 bases from V and 0 from J, leaving 15 bases between them.